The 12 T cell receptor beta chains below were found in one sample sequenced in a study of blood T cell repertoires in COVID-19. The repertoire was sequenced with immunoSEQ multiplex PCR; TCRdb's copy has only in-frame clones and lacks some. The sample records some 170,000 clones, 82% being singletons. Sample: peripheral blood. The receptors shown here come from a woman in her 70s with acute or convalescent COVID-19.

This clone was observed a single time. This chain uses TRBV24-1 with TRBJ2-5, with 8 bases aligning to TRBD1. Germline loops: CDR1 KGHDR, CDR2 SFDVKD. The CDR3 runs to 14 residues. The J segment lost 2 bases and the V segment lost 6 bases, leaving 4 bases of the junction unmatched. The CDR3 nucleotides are TGTGCCACCAGTCAGGGGGCGGGTCAAGAGACCCAGTACTTC. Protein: CATSQGAGQETQYF.

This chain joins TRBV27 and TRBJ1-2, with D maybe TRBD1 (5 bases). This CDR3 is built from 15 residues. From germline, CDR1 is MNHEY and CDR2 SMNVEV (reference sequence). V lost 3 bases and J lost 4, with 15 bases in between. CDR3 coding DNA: TGTGCCAGCAGTTTCCTCTCACAGGATATCTATGGCTACACCTTC. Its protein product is CASSFLSQDIYGYTF.

The CDR3: CSASKQGLIYGYTF. The CDR3 coding sequence is TGCAGTGCTAGTAAGCAGGGCCTTATCTATGGCTACACCTTC. J is TRBJ1-2 and V is TRBV20-1; perhaps TRBD1 as D (5 bases). Per germline, CDR1 DFQATT and CDR2 SNEGSKA (reference sequence). This CDR3 spans 14 amino acids. With 3 bases removed from V and 4 bases from J, the gap between germline ends came to 15 bases.

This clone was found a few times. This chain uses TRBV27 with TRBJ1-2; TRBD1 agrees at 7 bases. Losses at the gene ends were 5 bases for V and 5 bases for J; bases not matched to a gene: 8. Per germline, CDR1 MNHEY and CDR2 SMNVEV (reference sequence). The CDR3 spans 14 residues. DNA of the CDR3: TGTGCCAGCAGTGTCCGGGAGGGGGCTTATGGCTACACCTTC. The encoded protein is CASSVREGAYGYTF.

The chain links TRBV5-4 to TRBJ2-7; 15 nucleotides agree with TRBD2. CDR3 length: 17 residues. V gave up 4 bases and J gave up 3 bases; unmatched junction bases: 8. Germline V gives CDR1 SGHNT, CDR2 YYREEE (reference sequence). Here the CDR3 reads CASSAGTSGRRGYEQYF. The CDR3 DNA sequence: TGTGCCAGCAGCGCCGGGACTAGCGGGAGGCGGGGCTACGAGCAGTACTTC.

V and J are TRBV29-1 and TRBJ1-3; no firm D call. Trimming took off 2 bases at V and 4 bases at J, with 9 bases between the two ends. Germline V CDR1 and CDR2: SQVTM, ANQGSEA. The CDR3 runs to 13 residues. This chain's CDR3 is CSVERTEGNTIYF. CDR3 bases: TGCAGCGTTGAAAGAACAGAAGGAAACACCATATATTTT.

The CDR3 DNA reads as TGTGCCAGCAGTTTATTACAGGGTTGGGGTTCCGGGGAGCTGTTTTTT. Translation gives CASSLLQGWGSGELFF. This chain links TRBV28 with TRBJ2-2, with a weak D call TRBD1 (6 bases). Germline CDR1 and CDR2: MDHEN and SYDVKM. V lost 1 base and J lost 6, with 15 bases in between. The CDR3 extends over 16 amino acids.

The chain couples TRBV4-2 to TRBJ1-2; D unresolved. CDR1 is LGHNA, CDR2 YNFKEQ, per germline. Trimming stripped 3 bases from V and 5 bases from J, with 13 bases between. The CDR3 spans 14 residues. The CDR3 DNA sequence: TGTGCCAGCAGCCAGGACGGGGATTTATATGGCTACACCTTC. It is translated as CASSQDGDLYGYTF.

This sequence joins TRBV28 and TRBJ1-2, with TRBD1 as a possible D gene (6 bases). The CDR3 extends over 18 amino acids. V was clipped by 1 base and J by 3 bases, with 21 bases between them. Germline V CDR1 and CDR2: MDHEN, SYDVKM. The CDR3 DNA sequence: TGTGCCAGCAGTTTATCAGGTCTGGGGAGGGGGGAATACTATGGCTACACCTTC. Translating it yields CASSLSGLGRGEYYGYTF.

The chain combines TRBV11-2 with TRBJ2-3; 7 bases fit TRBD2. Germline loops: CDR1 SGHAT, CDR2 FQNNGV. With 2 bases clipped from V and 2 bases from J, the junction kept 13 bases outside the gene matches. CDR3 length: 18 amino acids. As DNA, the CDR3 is TGTGCCAGCAGCTTATTCACCCTCGGCGGGAGACTCACAGATACGCAGTATTTT. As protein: CASSLFTLGGRLTDTQYF.

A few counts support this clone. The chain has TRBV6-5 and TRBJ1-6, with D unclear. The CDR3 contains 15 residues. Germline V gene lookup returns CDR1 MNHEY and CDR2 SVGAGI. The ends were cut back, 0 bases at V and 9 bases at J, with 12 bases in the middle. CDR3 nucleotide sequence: TGTGCCAGCAGTTACTCCCCAGTCCGAGGTTCACCCCTCCACTTT. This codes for CASSYSPVRGSPLHF.

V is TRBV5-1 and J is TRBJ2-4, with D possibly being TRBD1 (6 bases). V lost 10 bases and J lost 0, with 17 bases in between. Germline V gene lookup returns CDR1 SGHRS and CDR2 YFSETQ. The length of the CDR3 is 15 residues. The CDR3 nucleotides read TGCGCCCCCTCCGACAGGAGAGTAGCCAAAAACATTCAGTACTTC. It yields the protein CAPSDRRVAKNIQYF.